This T cell receptor (beta chain) was identified in a study of blood T cells in healthy people across ages. A second 7 to 11 cycle PCR used barcoded and J-beta primers. One entry per CDR3 protein results from TCRdb running MiXCR on the 5' RACE reads. Here the sample spans some 930,000 distinct CDR3 sequences, 25% to 35% being singletons. V trimming: 2 bases; J trimming: 3 bases; junction bases outside the gene matches: 5. Germline lookup yields CDR1 MDHEN and CDR2 SYDVKM. The CDR3 loop spans 16 amino acids. The study's findings and limits: TCR beta diversity correlated strongly with naive T cell percentage.

On this clonotype itself: Its specificity is not known.

It was approximately 10 milliliters of peripheral blood that were drawn from each donor. This same sample was also taken into another study, of T cells of mothers and their children.

Source material: blood. This receptor was identified in a woman between 40 and 55 years old in good health. The rearrangement joins TRBV28 to TRBJ2-1; 9 nucleotides agree with TRBD2. CDR3 protein: CASSLPQTSGYNEQFF. CDR3 DNA: TGTGCCAGCAGTTTACCGCAGACTAGCGGCTACAATGAGCAGTTCTTC.